Described below is a single TCR beta chain sequence and its context. Its antigen is still unknown. Genomic DNA provided the template from which TCR beta VDJ and CDR3 profiles were obtained. From the reads, TCRdb called clonotypes with MiXCR, one entry per CDR3 protein. The repertoire has some 410,000 distinct CDR3 sequences, around 68% of them found once; the top ten carry 3% to 5%. These data belong to a study of CD8+CD57+ T cells in acquired aplastic anemia. Study-wide context: Sorted CD4+ plus CD8+ cells gave DNA averaging about 3 ug. For CD4+ cells, healthy donors had an average of about 10 million reads.

Regarding the study as a whole: Patients shared under 30 CD8+ CDR3 sequences with controls. A significant difference in CD8+ Simpson's diversity between patients and controls was not found.

CDR3 length: 15 amino acids. Germline loops: CDR1 LGHNT, CDR2 FRNRAP. This clonotype was sampled from a human donor in good health, serving as a control. Material: sorted CD4+, CD8+, or CD8+CD57+ T cells (not recorded which) from PBMCs. This rearrangement joins TRBV12-5 to TRBJ2-5; 9 nucleotides align to TRBD1. This chain's CDR3 is CAVSARDRAWETQYF. CDR3 bases: TGTGCCGTCAGCGCCCGGGACAGGGCCTGGGAGACCCAGTACTTC.